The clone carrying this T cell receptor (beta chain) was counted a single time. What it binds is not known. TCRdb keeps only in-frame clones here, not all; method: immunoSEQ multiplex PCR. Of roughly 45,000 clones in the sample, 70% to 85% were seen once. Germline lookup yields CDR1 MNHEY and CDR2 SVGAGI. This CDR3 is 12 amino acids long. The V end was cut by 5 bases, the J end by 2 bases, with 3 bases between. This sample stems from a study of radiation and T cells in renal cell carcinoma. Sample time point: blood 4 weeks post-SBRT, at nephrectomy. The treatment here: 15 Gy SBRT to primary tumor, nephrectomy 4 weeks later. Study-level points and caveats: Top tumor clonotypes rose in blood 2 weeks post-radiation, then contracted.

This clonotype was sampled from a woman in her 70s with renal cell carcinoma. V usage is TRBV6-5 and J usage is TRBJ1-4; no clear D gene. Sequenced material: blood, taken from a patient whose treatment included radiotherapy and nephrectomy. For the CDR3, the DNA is TGTGCCAGCAGTGCTACTAATGAAAAACTGTTTTTT. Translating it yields CASSATNEKLFF.